This T cell receptor (beta chain) was retrieved from a study of cytomegalovirus exposure and HLA in healthy donors. Assay: immunoSEQ multiplex PCR; the TCRdb copy retains only in-frame clones and omits some. This sample yields about 240,000 clones, of which approximately 83% are seen a single time; 0.95% to 1.5% belongs to the top ten. Germline V gives CDR1 MGHRA, CDR2 YSYEKL. The CDR3 runs to 14 residues. Trimming cost V 3 bases and J 3 bases; bases outside gene matches: 5. The V and J genes are TRBV4-1 and TRBJ2-7; TRBD1 matches 7 bases. The TCR comes from a woman aged 25 to 45 in good health and CMV-seropositive. The sample comprised PBMCs. CDR3 region: CASSQYTGDYEQYF. CDR3 DNA: TGCGCCAGCAGCCAGTATACAGGGGACTACGAGCAGTACTTC.